Listed below are T cell receptor beta chains from one sample, sequenced in a study of OX40 agonist ivuxolimab in advanced cancers. TCRdb's copy holds only in-frame clones and misses some; the assay was immunoSEQ multiplex PCR. The profile shows tens of thousands of clones, about 85% of them singletons. This material consisted of CD4+ or CD8+ T cells sorted from blood, taken in a trial of the OX40 agonist ivuxolimab. The receptors stem from an adult with an advanced solid tumor such as melanoma, head and neck, liver or kidney cancer. Each CDR3 is given with its conserved first and last residue. The D gene is left open where the match is weak. Only part of the rows carry a size: once, few, many, or a class if the clone is expanded.

D gene	clone size	V gene	J gene	CDR3 protein	CDR3 DNA
TRBD2	.	TRBV14	TRBJ2-1	CASSQDLGLAGAHNEQFF	TGTGCCAGCAGCCAAGACCTGGGACTAGCGGGAGCCCACAATGAGCAGTTCTTC
.	.	TRBV2	TRBJ1-2	CASSEGRVAGYTF	TGTGCCAGCAGTGAGGGGAGGGTAGCCGGCTACACCTTC
TRBD2	.	TRBV7-6	TRBJ2-2	CASSTSTSGLNTGELFF	TGTGCCAGCAGCACATCGACTAGCGGGCTGAACACCGGGGAGCTGTTTTTT
TRBD1	.	TRBV10-3	TRBJ1-3	CAISPTGGKNTIYF	TGTGCCATCAGCCCGACAGGGGGCAAAAACACCATATATTTT
.	.	TRBV18	TRBJ2-7	CASSPSTGAYEQYF	TGTGCCAGCTCTCCCTCAACGGGGGCTTACGAGCAGTACTTC
.	.	TRBV4-2	TRBJ2-5	CASSQNPGETQYF	TGTGCCAGCAGCCAGAACCCTGGAGAGACCCAGTACTTC
TRBD1	.	TRBV19	TRBJ1-5	CASSGQGKGNQPQHF	TGTGCCAGTAGTGGACAGGGGAAGGGCAATCAGCCCCAGCATTTT
.	.	TRBV30	TRBJ1-1	CAWSRQSFEAFF	TGTGCCTGGAGCCGACAGTCGTTCGAAGCTTTCTTT
TRBD1	.	TRBV5-1	TRBJ1-6	CASSPDRQGTNSPLHF	TGCGCCAGCAGCCCGGACCGACAGGGCACCAATTCACCCCTCCACTTT
.	.	TRBV28	TRBJ1-3	CASSSQPRVSGNTIYF	TGTGCCAGCAGTTCTCAACCCAGGGTTTCGGGAAACACCATATATTTT
.	.	TRBV11-2	TRBJ2-2	CASSPLAATGTGELFF	TGTGCCAGCAGCCCCCTGGCGGCTACGGGCACCGGGGAGCTGTTTTTT
TRBD2	once	TRBV6-6	TRBJ2-1	CASTGLAGVGEQFF	TGTGCCAGCACCGGACTAGCGGGAGTGGGTGAGCAGTTCTTC
.	.	TRBV2	TRBJ2-7	CASSGQPLGYEQYF	TGTGCCAGCAGTGGCCAGCCTCTCGGGTACGAGCAGTACTTC
TRBD2	.	TRBV9	TRBJ2-7	CASSVGQGGYEQYF	TGTGCCAGCAGCGTAGGGCAGGGAGGGTACGAGCAGTACTTC
.	.	TRBV6-6	TRBJ1-1	CASRGPIPNTEAFF	TGTGCCAGCAGGGGACCGATACCCAACACTGAAGCTTTCTTT
TRBD1	.	TRBV5-1	TRBJ2-2	CASSPPGTGGTGELFF	TGCGCCAGCAGCCCCCCAGGGACAGGGGGAACCGGGGAGCTGTTTTTT
.	.	TRBV21-1	TRBJ2-5	CASKVGGETGRETQYF	TGTGCCAGCAAAGTAGGGGGAGAGACAGGGAGAGAGACCCAGTACTTC
TRBD1	few	TRBV29-1	TRBJ1-1	CSVADRAHTEAFF	TGCAGCGTTGCGGACAGGGCTCATACTGAAGCTTTCTTT
TRBD2	.	TRBV5-1	TRBJ2-2	CASMREIRTGELFF	TGCGCCAGCATGCGGGAGATACGGACCGGGGAGCTGTTTTTT
.	.	TRBV6-6	TRBJ1-1	CASSYSRLQQEAFF	TGTGCCAGCAGTTACTCGCGGCTGCAACAAGAAGCTTTCTTT
.	.	TRBV6-6	TRBJ2-2	CASSLAGAGELFF	TGTGCCAGCAGCCTCGCAGGGGCCGGGGAGCTGTTTTTT
.	.	TRBV11-1	TRBJ2-7	CASSSDSTGTYEQYF	TGTGCCAGCAGCTCGGATTCGACAGGTACCTACGAGCAGTACTTC
TRBD1	once	TRBV7-3	TRBJ2-7	CASSPPQDRSYEQYF	TGTGCCAGCAGCCCACCACAGGACAGGTCCTACGAGCAGTACTTC
TRBD2	few	TRBV7-2	TRBJ2-7	CASSPSGSRSYEQYF	TGTGCCAGCAGCCCGAGCGGGAGTAGGTCCTACGAGCAGTACTTC
.	few	TRBV13	TRBJ1-4	CASSLRVGVNEKLFF	TGTGCCAGCAGCCTTCGGGTAGGGGTTAATGAAAAACTGTTTTTT
TRBD1	.	TRBV6-1	TRBJ2-7	CASSEGGQDYEQYF	TGTGCCAGCAGTGAAGGGGGACAGGATTACGAGCAGTACTTC
.	.	TRBV2	TRBJ1-6	CASTGARNSPLHF	TGTGCCAGCACCGGGGCCCGTAATTCACCCCTCCACTTT
TRBD2	.	TRBV18	TRBJ2-1	CASSPFVAGDNEQFF	TGTGCCAGCTCACCATTTGTGGCGGGGGACAATGAGCAGTTCTTC
.	once	TRBV19	TRBJ1-3	CASSLSLRGRGNTIYF	TGTGCCAGTAGCCTCTCCCTCAGGGGAAGAGGAAACACCATATATTTT
.	.	TRBV18	TRBJ2-7	CASSRDRGASSYEQYF	TGTGCCAGCTCTCGGGATCGAGGGGCGAGCTCCTACGAGCAGTACTTC